These 2 T cell receptor beta chains were all obtained from the same sample, sequenced in a study of response to subunit inactivated influenza vaccine. TCRdb passed the RT-PCR reads through MiXCR, listing each CDR3 protein once. The sample lists about 300,000 distinct CDR3 sequences; 20% to 25% were seen once. The sample was PBMCs from blood, taken 21 months after vaccination. The receptor source for this set is a man between 50 and 69 years old who received an inactivated influenza vaccine.

The V call is TRBV5-6, the J call TRBJ2-6; D is unclear. The CDR3 contains 15 residues. Per germline, CDR1 SGHDT and CDR2 YYEEEE. The V and J ends lost 5 bases and 6 bases respectively, with 15 bases between them. The CDR3 DNA is TGTGCCAGCAGATCGACCGTACTCAAGGCCAACGTCCTGACTTTC. This codes for CASRSTVLKANVLTF.

V is TRBV30 and J is TRBJ1-1; D is unclear. Germline CDR1 GTSNPN, CDR2 SVGIG (reference sequence). The V gene lost 3 bases and the J gene lost 1 base, with 12 bases spanning the gap. CDR3 length: 14 residues. CDR3 bases: TGTGCCTGGAGGGTGGATTGGGGGAACACTGAAGCTTTCTTT. It translates to CAWRVDWGNTEAFF.